This TCR beta chain was obtained from a study of blood T cells in healthy people across ages. Findings and limits, study-wide: Researchers report that TCR beta diversity correlated strongly with naive T cell percentage.

Next came a second PCR, run for about 7 to 12 cycles, which used a sample-barcoded 5' primer along with a J-beta primer mix. A template-switch adaptor that had 12 random nucleotides put a tag on each cDNA molecule. Each CDR3 protein is one row after TCRdb ran MiXCR on the 5' RACE reads. The table records 710,000 or so distinct CDR3 sequences, 32% of them present only once. V was cut by 1 base and J by 4 bases, with 8 bases left in between. In germline, CDR1 is DFQATT, CDR2 SNEGSKA (reference sequence). The CDR3 is 12 residues long. PBMCs were isolated at a quantity of at least 6.5 million per sample. In regard to this clonotype: Its antigen is not identified.

The material sequenced was blood. The sequence was collected from a woman at least 80 years old in good health. This chain uses TRBV20-1 with TRBJ2-7; a weak D match, TRBD2 (6 bases). The CDR3 bases are TGCAGTGCTAGAGGGGGGGTTTACGAGCAGTACTTC. Translation gives CSARGGVYEQYF.